These T cell receptor beta chains were read from a single sample in a study of T cell changes during pregnancy in multiple sclerosis. TCRdb's table, derived via immunoSEQ multiplex PCR, lists solely in-frame clones and lacks some. Here the sample spans 50,000 to 70,000 clones, 80% to 95% being singletons. The sample here was peripheral blood, taken in the second trimester of pregnancy. The source is a female donor with multiple sclerosis, enrolled in a pregnancy study. Both conserved end residues are part of each CDR3. The order of the fields is V gene, clone size, D gene, J gene, CDR3 DNA, CDR3 protein. D genes are given only for firm matches. Size values are once, few and many counts, or a class for expanded clones, and some rows have none.

>TRBV10-3|NA|NA|TRBJ1-3
TGTGCCATCAGGTCTACAGGTAACTCTGGAAACACCATATATTTT
CAIRSTGNSGNTIYF
>TRBV7-2|NA|NA|TRBJ1-1
TGTGCCAGCAGCTACATGAACACTGAAGCTTTCTTT
CASSYMNTEAFF
>TRBV19|NA|TRBD1|TRBJ2-7
TGTGCCAGTAGTATCCCGGACAGGGCGATCTACGAGCAGTACTTC
CASSIPDRAIYEQYF
>TRBV10-1|NA|NA|TRBJ2-1
TGCGCCAGCAGTGACGGCGGGCTAGCTGGCGAGCAGTTCTTC
CASSDGGLAGEQFF
>TRBV28|NA|TRBD1|TRBJ1-1
TGTGCCAGCACCGCGGGACAGGTCCGCACTGAAGCTTTCTTT
CASTAGQVRTEAFF
>TRBV5-1|NA|TRBD2|TRBJ2-7
TGCGCCAGCAGCCCACGACTAGCGGGAGTCTCTTTTTTCTACGAGCAGTACTTC
CASSPRLAGVSFFYEQYF
>TRBV10-3|NA|TRBD2|TRBJ2-7
TGTGCCATCACCTGGGGCGGGACTAAAGTCGGCGAGCAGTACTTC
CAITWGGTKVGEQYF
>TRBV19|many|TRBD1|TRBJ1-3
TGTGCCAGTGGCCGGGACAGTGGTGGAAACACCATATATTTT
CASGRDSGGNTIYF
>TRBV19|once|TRBD1|TRBJ1-4
TGTGCCAGTAGTACAACTACAGGGGAAGGCGGGCTTAATGAAAAACTGTTTTTT
CASSTTTGEGGLNEKLFF
>TRBV7-2|once|TRBD2|TRBJ2-3
TGTGCCAGCAGCAACTACGTGGGACTAGCGGGAGGGACCACAGATACGCAGTATTTT
CASSNYVGLAGGTTDTQYF
>TRBV5-1|NA|TRBD2|TRBJ2-1
TGCGCCAGCAGCGCTAGCGGGTGGCGGAATGAGCAGTTCTTC
CASSASGWRNEQFF
>TRBV30|NA|TRBD1|TRBJ1-5
TGTGCCTGGACCAGGACAGGGCGCCATCAGCCCCAGCATTTT
CAWTRTGRHQPQHF
>TRBV4-1|NA|TRBD1|TRBJ1-5
TGCGCCAGCAGCCAGACAGGGGTCAGCAATCAGCCCCAGCATTTT
CASSQTGVSNQPQHF
>TRBV4-1|NA|TRBD2|TRBJ2-3
TGCGCCAGCAGCCAAGAGTGGGAGGGAGATACGCAGTATTTT
CASSQEWEGDTQYF
>TRBV11-3|NA|NA|TRBJ2-7
TGTGCCAGCAGCTTAGATAGCCACGAGCAGTACTTC
CASSLDSHEQYF
>TRBV11-1|once|TRBD2|TRBJ2-2
TGTGCCAGCAGCTTCCGGGAGGGGGTCACCGGGGAGCTGTTTTTT
CASSFREGVTGELFF
>TRBV6-1|NA|TRBD1|TRBJ1-3
TGTGCCAGCAGTGGGACAGGGTGGTACACCATATATTTT
CASSGTGWYTIYF
>TRBV11-2|NA|TRBD1|TRBJ1-4
TGTGCCAGCAGCTATAATCCGGGACAGGGTTATGAAAAACTGTTTTTT
CASSYNPGQGYEKLFF
>TRBV7-9|NA|NA|TRBJ1-1
TGTGCCAGCAGCTCCCAGGGGAGCACTGAAGCTTTCTTT
CASSSQGSTEAFF
>TRBV30|NA|TRBD2|TRBJ2-1
TGTGCCTGGAGTGCGGGGCTAGCGGGAGGTGCCGGGTTTTACAATGAGCAGTTCTTC
CAWSAGLAGGAGFYNEQFF
>TRBV18|NA|TRBD2|TRBJ2-1
TGTGCCAGCTCACCACCAAGCGGGAGGGCCGGCAATGAGCAGTTCTTC
CASSPPSGRAGNEQFF
>TRBV4-2|NA|TRBD2|TRBJ2-1
TGTGCCAGCAGCCAAGAAAGGGGACTAGCGGGTGGCAATGAGCAGTTCTTC
CASSQERGLAGGNEQFF
>TRBV10-3|NA|TRBD2|TRBJ2-1
TGTGCCATCAGCGGACTAGCTAAATCCTACAATGAGCAGTTCTTC
CAISGLAKSYNEQFF
>TRBV5-6|NA|NA|TRBJ2-5
TGTGCCAGCAGCTTAGCGGACTGGAAAGAGGAGACCCAGTACTTC
CASSLADWKEETQYF
>TRBV7-9|NA|TRBD2|TRBJ2-1
TGTGCCAGCAGCCCGGAAAGATTAGCGGGAGGCCGACCCCATGAGCAGTTCTTC
CASSPERLAGGRPHEQFF
>TRBV27|NA|TRBD1|TRBJ2-1
TGTGCCAGCAGTGTCACAGGGGCCGGTGAGCAGTTCTTC
CASSVTGAGEQFF
>TRBV6-5|NA|TRBD1|TRBJ2-1
TGTGCCAGCACCCCCGTGACAGGGGTCCACCAGTTCTTC
CASTPVTGVHQFF
>TRBV6-4|NA|NA|TRBJ2-3
TGTGCCAGCAGTGAAAGTGGGGGAGCGGGCGCAGATACGCAGTATTTT
CASSESGGAGADTQYF